This T cell receptor beta chain was documented in a study of blood T cell repertoires in COVID-19. Each participant's cohort was designated according to participant-reported clinical history. The V gene end was trimmed by 4 bases and the J gene end by 6 bases; junction bases not matched to a gene: 6. CDR3 size: 13 residues. Here immunoSEQ multiplex PCR was the method, and the copy in TCRdb shows in-frame clones only, minus some. The sample records 280,000 or so clones, roughly 90% being singletons. The source material was PBMCs or T cells enriched from blood (not recorded which). The origin of this receptor is a young woman with acute COVID-19. The chain is built from TRBV12-3 or TRBV12-4 and TRBJ2-7; TRBD2 matches 7 bases. The chain's CDR3 is CASSSTTGGEQYF. The CDR3 DNA follows: TGTGCCAGCAGTTCCACCACGGGAGGCGAGCAGTACTTC.